Below, 25 T cell receptor beta chains from the same sample are listed, as sequenced in a study of CD8 T cells in Susac syndrome. Random hexamers primed reverse transcription of about 0.5 to 1 ug RNA. TCRdb itself ran the immunoSEQ multiplex PCR reads through MiXCR, one entry per CDR3 protein. This table holds approximately 70,000 distinct CDR3 sequences, roughly 94% found once. Sequenced material: CD8+ T cells from PBMCs. The receptors come from a human donor in good health.

The chain joins TRBV20-1 to TRBJ2-7, with a tentative D call TRBD2 (7 bases). Trimming took off 0 bases at V and 7 bases at J, with 16 bases between the two ends. The CDR3 contains 14 residues. Germline values: CDR1 DFQATT, CDR2 SNEGSKA (reference sequence). CDR3 bases: TGCAGTGCTAGAGATTGGGGGGGCCGGGGTGAGCAGTACTTC. This gives the protein CSARDWGGRGEQYF.

J is TRBJ2-7 and V is TRBV4-1; 10 bases agree with TRBD1. V was clipped by 4 bases and J by 4 bases; unmatched bases: 10. The CDR3 loop spans 16 amino acids. Germline assignment: CDR1 MGHRA and CDR2 YSYEKL. The CDR3 spells CASSPRDGTGDYEQYV. The CDR3 DNA sequence: TGCGCCAGCAGCCCCAGGGATGGGACAGGGGATTACGAGCAGTACGTC.

This rearrangement joins TRBV5-6 to TRBJ2-1, with D uncertain. In germline, CDR1 is SGHDT, CDR2 YYEEEE. The CDR3 consists of 15 residues. V was clipped by 4 bases and J by 1 base, with 12 bases between them. For the CDR3, the DNA is TGTGCCAGCAGCACCGGGCCTTATTCCTACAATGAGCAGTTCTTC. Translation gives CASSTGPYSYNEQFF.

This chain connects TRBV6-5 to TRBJ2-5, with D possibly being TRBD1 (5 bases). The V end lost 2 bases, the J end lost 0 bases, and 7 bases lay between the germline ends. This CDR3 has 14 residues. The germline gives CDR1 MNHEY, CDR2 SVGAGI. CDR3 amino acids: CASSYTGNQETQYF. For the CDR3, the DNA is TGTGCCAGCAGTTACACAGGAAACCAAGAGACCCAGTACTTC.

The chain links TRBV7-9 to TRBJ1-2; D uncertain. Trimming took 5 bases from V and 7 from J, leaving 8 bases between them. The CDR3 is made up of 11 amino acids. CDR1 and CDR2 (germline): SEHNR, FQNEAQ (reference sequence). CDR3: CASSLLFGYTF. The DNA for the CDR3 is TGTGCCAGCAGCCTATTGTTTGGCTACACCTTC.

The chain combines TRBV6-5 with TRBJ2-5; 8 bases are shared with TRBD2. The V gene end was trimmed by 0 bases and the J gene end by 1 base; junction bases not matched to a gene: 1. Looked up from germline, CDR1 is MNHEY and CDR2 is SVGAGI. This CDR3 comprises 15 residues. The CDR3 coding sequence is TGTGCCAGCAGTTACTCCGGGGGGGTCCAAGAGACCCAGTACTTC. Translating it yields CASSYSGGVQETQYF.

This chain joins TRBV5-1 and TRBJ2-7, with D possibly being TRBD2 (6 bases). The CDR3 runs 15 residues. The V gene lost 0 bases and the J gene lost 0 bases, with 10 bases spanning the gap. Germline V gene sequence: CDR1 SGHRS, CDR2 YFSETQ. The CDR3 sequence: CASSLVAGNSYEQYF. CDR3 in DNA: TGCGCCAGCAGCTTGGTGGCGGGGAACTCCTACGAGCAGTACTTC.

This clonotype was found once. This chain uses TRBV30 with TRBJ2-3, with a possible D match to TRBD2 (5 bases). The CDR3 is made up of 14 amino acids. The germline gives CDR1 GTSNPN, CDR2 SVGIG (reference sequence). Between the trimmed V and J ends, which lost 6 bases and 0 bases, there was a span of 13 bases. CDR3 coding DNA: TGTGCCTGCCAACCAGAGCGGAGCACAGATACGCAGTATTTT. This translates into CACQPERSTDTQYF. Together with reference TRBV30 and TRBJ2-3, the CDR3 gives the full variable domain: SQTIHQWPATLVQPVGSPLSLECTVEGTSNPNLYWYRQAAGRGLQLLFYSVGIGQISSEVPQNLSASRPQDRQFILSSKKLLLSDSGFYLCACQPERSTDTQYFGPGTRLTVL.

V is TRBV7-8 and J is TRBJ2-7; the match to TRBD1 covers 7 bases. The germline CDR1 and CDR2 sequences are SGHVS and FQNEAQ. CDR3 length equals 14 residues. The V segment lost 4 bases and the J segment 4 bases; nucleotides outside the gene matches: 7. CDR3 loop: CASSSGQAKYEQYV. CDR3 bases: TGTGCCAGCAGCTCAGGACAGGCAAAATACGAGCAGTACGTC.

This chain uses TRBV6-5 with TRBJ1-4; no definite D call. CDR3 length equals 15 residues. CDR1 MNHEY and CDR2 SVGAGI come from the germline V gene. The V gene lost 4 bases and the J gene lost 7 bases, with 16 bases spanning the gap. The CDR3 reads CASSSTGLGGEKLFF. In DNA form, the CDR3 reads TGTGCCAGCAGTTCGACCGGGCTCGGAGGTGAAAAACTGTTTTTT.

This chain connects TRBV30 to TRBJ2-7; D might be TRBD1 (5 bases). Trimming cost V 3 bases and J 5 bases, with 14 bases left between them. CDR1 GTSNPN and CDR2 SVGIG come from the germline V gene (reference sequence). The CDR3 is made up of 13 amino acids. The CDR3 reads CAWSQGRAHEQYF. Here the CDR3 DNA reads TGTGCCTGGAGCCAAGGCAGGGCCCACGAGCAGTACTTC.

The V and J genes are TRBV6-5 and TRBJ2-7, with TRBD2 matching 11 bases. The CDR3 is 15 amino acids. Looked up from germline, CDR1 is MNHEY and CDR2 is SVGAGI. Trimming at V came to 2 bases and at J to 2 bases, leaving 2 bases not matched to a gene. This chain's CDR3 is CASSYGLAGPYEQYV. CDR3 sequence (DNA): TGTGCCAGCAGTTACGGACTAGCGGGTCCCTACGAGCAGTACGTC.

V is TRBV2 and J is TRBJ2-5; D is possibly TRBD2 (6 bases). The V and J ends lost 10 bases and 1 base respectively, with 19 bases between them. The CDR3 spans 15 residues. Germline CDR1 reads SNHLY; CDR2 reads FYNNEI. The CDR3 DNA reads as TGTGCCACTTCCAGTTCAGGGACTCTCCAAGAGACCCAGTACTTC. It specifies CATSSSGTLQETQYF.

The chain couples TRBV5-1 to TRBJ2-7; possibly TRBD1 for D (5 bases). Between the trimmed V and J ends, which lost 4 bases and 0 bases, there was a span of 23 bases. The length of the CDR3 is 18 residues. Germline CDR1 and CDR2: SGHRS and YFSETQ. CDR3 region: CASSVRGGTQGRSYEQYF. CDR3 coding DNA: TGCGCCAGCAGCGTAAGGGGTGGCACCCAGGGCCGCTCCTACGAGCAGTACTTC.

This chain joins TRBV29-1 and TRBJ1-3; TRBD1 might be the D (6 bases). Germline V gene sequence: CDR1 SQVTM, CDR2 ANQGSEA. This CDR3 is built from 16 residues. Trimming pared 0 bases from V and 2 bases from J, leaving 14 bases between. CDR3 coding DNA: TGCAGCGTTGAAGATCGGCAGGGGCCCACTGGAAACACCATATATTTT. Translating it yields CSVEDRQGPTGNTIYF.

The gene calls are TRBV28 and TRBJ2-7; D gene unclear. Between the trimmed V and J ends, which lost 3 bases and 5 bases, there was a span of 8 bases. The CDR3 runs to 12 residues. CDR1 and CDR2 (germline): MDHEN, SYDVKM. The CDR3 nucleotides read TGTGCCAGCAGTTTGGATAGGAACGAGCAGTACGTC. Translated, it gives CASSLDRNEQYV.

The gene calls are TRBV24-1 and TRBJ1-5, with TRBD1 identical over 7 bases. CDR1 KGHDR and CDR2 SFDVKD come from the germline V gene. The CDR3 is 15 amino acids. After removal of 7 bases from V and 1 base from J, the junction contained 6 bases not matched to a gene. The CDR3 bases are TGTGCCACCAGAGCGTCAGGGGGAAGCAATCAGCCCCAGCATTTT. Its protein is CATRASGGSNQPQHF.

The V and J genes are TRBV7-8 and TRBJ1-2; 9 bases line up with TRBD1. CDR3 size: 13 residues. Germline V gene data show CDR1 as SGHVS and CDR2 as FQNEAQ. V trimming: 5 bases; J trimming: 8 bases; junction bases outside the gene matches: 6. CDR3 residues: CASSPGQGRGYTF. In nucleotides, the CDR3 is TGTGCCAGCAGCCCCGGACAGGGGAGAGGCTACACCTTC.

The J gene is TRBJ1-3, the V gene TRBV7-2, with a weak D call TRBD1 (5 bases). The CDR3 consists of 16 residues. Trimming took off 6 bases at V and 0 bases at J, with 15 bases between the two ends. The germline V gene encodes CDR1 SGHTA and CDR2 FQGNSA. The CDR3 DNA is TGTGCCAGCAGGCCTTTGGGGGACCACTCTGGAAACACCATATATTTT. Translating it yields CASRPLGDHSGNTIYF.

The chain joins TRBV30 to TRBJ2-5; D uncertain. Germline CDR1 and CDR2: GTSNPN and SVGIG (reference sequence). Trimming removed 0 bases from V and 5 bases from J, with 10 bases in between. The CDR3 totals 13 residues. CDR3 region: CAWSVGRFETQYF. CDR3 coding DNA: TGTGCCTGGAGTGTTGGGCGATTTGAGACCCAGTACTTC. Supplemented by reference TRBV30 and TRBJ2-5, the full variable domain reads SQTIHQWPATLVQPVGSPLSLECTVEGTSNPNLYWYRQAAGRGLQLLFYSVGIGQISSEVPQNLSASRPQDRQFILSSKKLLLSDSGFYLCAWSVGRFETQYFGPGTRLLVL.

The V and J genes are TRBV7-9 and TRBJ1-1; tentative D call: TRBD1 (6 bases). V lost 5 bases, J lost 5 bases, and 18 bases lay in between. CDR1 SEHNR and CDR2 FQNEAQ come from the germline V gene (reference sequence). The CDR3 has 15 residues. This CDR3 reads CASSHGAGVNTEAFF. CDR3 nucleotide sequence: TGTGCCAGCAGCCACGGGGCAGGGGTAAATACTGAAGCTTTCTTT.

The J gene is TRBJ2-7, the V gene TRBV4-1, with 12 bases aligning to TRBD1. Germline V gives CDR1 MGHRA, CDR2 YSYEKL. V trimming: 6 bases; J trimming: 4 bases; junction bases outside the gene matches: 7. The CDR3 is made up of 15 amino acids. The CDR3 region is CASSPGQGAAYEQYF. In DNA form, the CDR3 reads TGCGCCAGCAGTCCGGGACAGGGGGCTGCGTACGAGCAGTACTTC.

The V gene is TRBV4-1, the J gene TRBJ1-2, with TRBD1 as a possible D gene (6 bases). V was pared by 3 bases and J by 4 bases, with 12 bases between. The V gene's germline CDR1 is MGHRA and CDR2 YSYEKL. This CDR3 spans 14 amino acids. CDR3 sequence reads: CASSHAQGPYGYTF. CDR3 bases: TGCGCCAGCAGCCACGCACAGGGTCCCTATGGCTACACCTTC.

The rearrangement uses TRBV2 and TRBJ2-2; D remains ambiguous. Between the trimmed V and J ends, which lost 9 bases and 0 bases, there was a span of 5 bases. Germline loops: CDR1 SNHLY, CDR2 FYNNEI. This CDR3 is 12 amino acids long. DNA for the CDR3: TGTGCCAGGACCTCGAACACCGGGGAGCTGTTTTTT. This sequence encodes CARTSNTGELFF.

The chain carries TRBV2 and TRBJ1-2, with TRBD1 matching 7 bases. Trimming removed 5 bases from V and 13 bases from J; junction bases left unmatched: 10. CDR3 size: 12 residues. Germline CDR1 and CDR2: SNHLY and FYNNEI. CDR3 sequence reads: CASSWDSQLSTF. CDR3 coding DNA: TGTGCCAGCAGTTGGGACAGCCAATTAAGCACCTTC.